This entry is about one T cell receptor (beta chain). The antigen this receptor binds is unknown. Base quality data are lacking; no much larger clone is found one base away. To demonstrate the VDJtools post-analysis software, the study profiled TCR beta repertoires from the peripheral blood of about a dozen young patients with multiple sclerosis. The patients with multiple sclerosis were children and adolescents between roughly 6 and 15 years of age. This entry belongs to a study of post-analysis software for immune sequencing data (dated by TCRdb to 2014 to 2015). In the study overall: Recorded disease courses included relapsing-remitting, secondary progressive and progressive-relapsing multiple sclerosis, with some patients lacking subtype annotation. A subset of samples was prepared in parallel using single-end sample barcoding, then pooled and co-amplified after Illumina adapter ligation. The patient repertoires were set against 10 to 11 previously published healthy control repertoires from donors whose ages ranged from about 6 to 25 years.

Receptors were amplified or captured by PCR. This sample was sequenced with an Illumina HiSeq 2500. To reduce PCR and sequencing biases, unique molecular identifiers were built into the TCR beta cDNA libraries. Every 1 to 10 million input T cells yielded 500,000 or so cDNA molecules, meaning each molecule approximated one T cell. The patient libraries were prepared and sequenced with the same protocol used for the earlier healthy control dataset. Samples belonging to the same batch were prepared together, multiplexed and sequenced on a shared HiSeq lane. The authors' analysis ran thus. MIGEC handled the raw barcoded reads, throwing out single-read molecular identifier groups before consensus assembly and CDR3 extraction. VDJtools was used for post-analysis of the clonotype tables, and diversity was normalized by down-sampling every dataset to the size of the smallest sample. To correct batch-related cross-sample contamination, repertoire overlap clustering matched CDR3 amino acid sequences but not nucleotide sequences. TCRdb reworked the public reads: Q25 trimming with fastp, MiXCR clone assembly, productive beta chains retained. Merged by CDR3 protein, the rows form single entries marked with the most common genes and DNA. TCRdb, not the original authors, processed these V and J calls. For this sample the table gives 750,000 to 900,000 distinct CDR3 sequences, of which around 45% were detected only once. Of the sample, roughly 5% falls within the top ten clones.

General findings and caveats noted by the study authors: Significantly lower normalized Chao1 diversity was found in multiple sclerosis patients than in controls, suggesting substantial peripheral T-cell clonal expansion. The multiple sclerosis patient group was slightly younger than the control group. Direct clustering with F measure revealed strong co-clustering of samples prepared in the same batch, which led to a batch-effect correction. Roughly 5 TRBV segments, including TRBV5-6, TRBV5-1 and TRBV20-1, were significantly more frequent in patients than controls.

The germline V gene sets CDR1 to SGHTA and CDR2 to FQGNSA. Trimming removed 1 base from V and 1 base from J, leaving 6 bases between the germline ends. From its cysteine to its phenylalanine, the CDR3 spans 14 amino acids. The retained sequence is limited to the CDR3, 42 bases, with the frame set at the first base. The TCR comes from a girl aged 10 to 17 with multiple sclerosis. The specimen sequenced was blood. The sequence links TRBV7-2 to TRBJ2-3; the D segment cannot be called with confidence. The DNA reads TGTGCCAGCAGCTTAGTCCCTGGCACAGATACGCAGTATTTT. The resulting protein is CASSLVPGTDTQYF. Joined to the reference TRBV7-2 and TRBJ2-3 proteins, this CDR3 gives the full variable domain: GAGVSQSPSNKVTEKGKDVELRCDPISGHTALYWYRQSLGQGLEFLIYFQGNSAPDKSGLPSDRFSAERTGGSVSTLTIQRTQQEDSAVYLCASSLVPGTDTQYFGPGTRLTVL.